These 18 T cell receptor beta chains were all obtained from the same sample, sequenced in a study of T cells in narcolepsy. Profiling relied on immunoSEQ multiplex PCR, and the TCRdb table lists in-frame clones only, not all of them. The top ten clones hold 20% to 25% of a sample with approximately 8,100 clones, about 55% of them seen once. Sequencing was carried out using CD45RA- memory CD8+ T cells from PBMCs. The receptors originated from a human donor with narcolepsy.

The chain uses TRBV5-1 and TRBJ2-7; a weak D match, TRBD2 (6 bases). The germline V gene has CDR1 SGHRS and CDR2 YFSETQ. V was cut by 4 bases and J by 4 bases, with 15 bases left in between. CDR3 size: 14 residues. The CDR3 sequence: CASSLGRGGYEQYF. The CDR3 bases are TGCGCCAGCAGCCTGGGGCGGGGAGGTTACGAGCAGTACTTC.

The chain uses TRBV5-6 and TRBJ1-1; D is undetermined. Germline V gene sequence: CDR1 SGHDT, CDR2 YYEEEE. Trimming removed 2 bases from V and 8 bases from J, with 13 bases in between. CDR3 length: 13 residues. The chain's CDR3 is CASSFNIRREAFF. The CDR3, as DNA: TGTGCCAGCAGCTTTAATATACGGCGAGAAGCTTTCTTT.

The chain combines TRBV6-5 with TRBJ1-4; D gene ambiguous. Germline CDR1 is MNHEY and CDR2 is SVGAGI. V was clipped by 2 bases and J by 8 bases, with 9 bases between them. The CDR3 totals 13 residues. The CDR3 protein is CASSYGWREKLFF. Written as DNA, the CDR3 is TGTGCCAGCAGTTACGGTTGGCGCGAAAAACTGTTTTTT.

This clone was counted only a few times. A single base separates this from a much larger clone, so it may be a read error. The V and J genes are TRBV27 and TRBJ2-7, with a weak D call TRBD1 (8 bases). Germline V gives CDR1 MNHEY, CDR2 SMNVEV (reference sequence). The CDR3 has 15 residues. The chain's CDR3 is CARSLYTGGRGEQYF. The CDR3 bases are TGTGCCCGCAGTTTATATACAGGGGGGCGGGGGGAGCAGTACTTC.

This clone is labeled medium-sized. This chain connects TRBV5-6 to TRBJ2-5, with TRBD2 matching 12 bases. CDR3 length: 15 residues. Germline V gene lookup returns CDR1 SGHDT and CDR2 YYEEEE. V trimming: 2 bases; J trimming: 5 bases; junction bases outside the gene matches: 4. The CDR3 coding sequence is TGTGCCAGCAGCTTTGGGACTAGCGGGTGGGAGACCCAGTACTTC. This translates into CASSFGTSGWETQYF.

The chain links TRBV11-2 to TRBJ2-5; possible D gene TRBD2, 5 bases. The end of the DNA fits TRBJ2-7 better, so the J call may be wrong. Germline lookup yields CDR1 SGHAT and CDR2 FQNNGV. The CDR3 has 12 amino acids. The CDR3 nucleotides read TGTGCCAGCAGTACGGTCGGGGACGAGCAGTACTTC. Protein sequence: CASSTVGDEQYF.

This clone rates as large. The V gene is TRBV11-2, the J gene TRBJ2-7, with D perhaps given as TRBD1 or TRBD2 (5 bases each). From germline, CDR1 is SGHAT and CDR2 FQNNGV. This CDR3 contains 14 residues. V lost 4 bases and J 7 bases, leaving 17 bases between the germline ends. CDR3 nucleotides: TGTGCCAGCAGCTCCCCTTTAGGATGGGGGGAGCAGTACTTC. Translated, it gives CASSSPLGWGEQYF.

This clone turned up a few times. The J gene is TRBJ2-3, the V gene TRBV11-2; 12 positions match TRBD2. The CDR3 runs 16 residues. The germline V gene encodes CDR1 SGHAT and CDR2 FQNNGV. V lost 1 base and J lost 2; bases outside the gene matches: 1. The CDR3, as DNA: TGTGCCAGCAGCTTAGGACTAGCGGGGGACACAGATACGCAGTATTTT. It translates to CASSLGLAGDTDTQYF.

The chain uses TRBV5-1 and TRBJ1-2; TRBD1 matches 7 bases. This CDR3 region has 15 residues. V trimming: 3 bases; J trimming: 4 bases; junction bases outside the gene matches: 9. CDR1 is SGHRS and CDR2 is YFSETQ in the germline V gene. CDR3 loop: CASSSRQGPFYGYTF. The CDR3 DNA follows: TGCGCCAGCAGCTCCAGACAGGGTCCTTTCTATGGCTACACCTTC.

The table lists this clone with a count of one. V is TRBV27 and J is TRBJ2-5; tentative D call: TRBD2 (5 bases). The CDR3 contains 15 residues. Germline V gene sequence: CDR1 MNHEY, CDR2 SMNVEV (reference sequence). V was clipped by 7 bases and J by 4 bases, with 19 bases between them. The CDR3 sequence: CASNDGRLEGETQYF. Here the CDR3 DNA reads TGTGCCAGCAACGACGGCCGTCTTGAGGGAGAGACCCAGTACTTC.

CDR3 region: CASSLAPGLAGGYNEQFF. CDR3 DNA: TGTGCCAGCAGCTTAGCTCCGGGACTAGCGGGGGGGTACAATGAGCAGTTCTTC. This rearrangement joins TRBV14 to TRBJ2-1; 16 nucleotides match TRBD2. Germline CDR1 and CDR2: SGHDN and FVKESK. With V trimmed by 5 bases and J by 4 bases, 8 bases remained unmatched. The CDR3 runs to 18 residues.

V gene TRBV11-1 combines with J gene TRBJ2-6; possibly TRBD1 for D (5 bases). V lost 5 bases and J 0 bases, leaving 8 bases between the germline ends. The CDR3 totals 15 residues. Germline assignment: CDR1 SGHAT and CDR2 FQDESV (reference sequence). For the CDR3, the DNA is TGTGCCAGCAGCGAGACAGCCTCTGGGGCCAACGTCCTGACTTTC. Translation gives CASSETASGANVLTF.

The sample holds a few counts of this clone. The V call is TRBV6-5, the J call TRBJ1-2; 7 nucleotides align to TRBD1. This CDR3 region has 15 residues. The V and J ends lost 4 bases and 5 bases, in that order; junction bases with no gene match: 10. Germline loops: CDR1 MNHEY, CDR2 SVGAGI. This CDR3 is CASSLTGYNAYGYTF. The CDR3 DNA reads as TGTGCCAGCAGTTTGACAGGGTACAACGCATATGGCTACACCTTC.

The V and J genes are TRBV6-5 and TRBJ2-7; no definite D call. This CDR3 comprises 13 residues. Trimming took off 2 bases at V and 2 bases at J, with 7 bases between the two ends. Looked up from germline, CDR1 is MNHEY and CDR2 is SVGAGI. The CDR3 here is CASSYTQTYEQYF. The CDR3 bases are TGTGCCAGCAGTTACACACAGACCTACGAGCAGTACTTC.

The chain combines TRBV11-2 with TRBJ1-2; 7 bases fit TRBD1. Germline CDR1 reads SGHAT; CDR2 reads FQNNGV. V was clipped by 4 bases and J by 3 bases; unmatched bases: 8. The CDR3 loop spans 15 amino acids. CDR3 in DNA: TGTGCCAGCAGCTATTCACAGGGGTCAGACTATGGCTACACCTTC. Translated, it gives CASSYSQGSDYGYTF.

This clone appeared a few times. This rearrangement joins TRBV6-4 to TRBJ2-3, with TRBD2 identical over 11 bases. Trimming cost V 0 bases and J 4 bases; bases outside gene matches: 0. The CDR3 totals 15 residues. Germline CDR1 MRHNA, CDR2 SNTAGT. This chain's CDR3 is CASSDSSGGADTQYF. DNA for the CDR3: TGTGCCAGCAGTGACTCTAGCGGGGGGGCAGATACGCAGTATTTT.

J is TRBJ2-1 and V is TRBV10-2; possibly TRBD1 for D (6 bases). The CDR3 has 14 amino acids. Germline-derived CDR1 and CDR2 are WSHSY and SAAADI. V was pared by 6 bases and J by 9 bases, with 18 bases between. The CDR3 here is CASRFRTLQGEQFF. CDR3 nucleotides: TGCGCCAGCAGGTTCCGGACCTTACAGGGTGAGCAGTTCTTC.

This clone was seen only a few times. The chain joins TRBV6-5 to TRBJ1-6; 8 bases are a match to TRBD1. This CDR3 is 15 amino acids long. Trimming removed 0 bases from V and 9 bases from J; junction bases left unmatched: 4. In germline, CDR1 is MNHEY, CDR2 SVGAGI. CDR3 loop: CASSYSTGEGSPLHF. The CDR3 nucleotides read TGTGCCAGCAGTTACTCGACAGGGGAGGGTTCACCCCTCCACTTT.